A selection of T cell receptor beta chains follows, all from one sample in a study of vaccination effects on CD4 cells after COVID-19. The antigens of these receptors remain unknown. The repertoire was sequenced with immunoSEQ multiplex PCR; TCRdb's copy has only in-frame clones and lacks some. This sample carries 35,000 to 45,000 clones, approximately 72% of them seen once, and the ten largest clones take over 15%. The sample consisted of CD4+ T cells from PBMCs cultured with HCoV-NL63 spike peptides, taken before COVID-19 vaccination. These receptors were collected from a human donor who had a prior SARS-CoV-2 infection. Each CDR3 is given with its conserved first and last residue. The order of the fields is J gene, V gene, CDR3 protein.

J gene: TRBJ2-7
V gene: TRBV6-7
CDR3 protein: CASSYTNSRRVMVRYEQYF

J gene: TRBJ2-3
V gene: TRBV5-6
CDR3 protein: CASSLIQRNTDTQYF

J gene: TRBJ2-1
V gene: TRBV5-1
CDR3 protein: CASSLGSSGFNEQFF

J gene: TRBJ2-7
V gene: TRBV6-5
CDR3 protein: CASQGGLYYEQYF

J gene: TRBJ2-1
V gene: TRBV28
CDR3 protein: CASSSQTGQSYNEQFF

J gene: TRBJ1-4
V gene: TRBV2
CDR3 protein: CASSESPGGNEKLFF

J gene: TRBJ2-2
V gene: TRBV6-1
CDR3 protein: CASSVRLAGANTGELFF

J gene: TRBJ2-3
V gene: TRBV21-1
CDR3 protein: CASRDTASSLDTDTQYF

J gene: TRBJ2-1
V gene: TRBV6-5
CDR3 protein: CASIRDRGRDEQFF

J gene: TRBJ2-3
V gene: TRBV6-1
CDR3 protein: CASSDPAGRRSDTQYF

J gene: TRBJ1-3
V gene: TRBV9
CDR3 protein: CASSVDQDPSGNTIYF

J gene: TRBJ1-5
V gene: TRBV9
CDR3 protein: CASSVAMEGQPQHF

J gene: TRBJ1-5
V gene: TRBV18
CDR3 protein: CASSPYGNQPQHF

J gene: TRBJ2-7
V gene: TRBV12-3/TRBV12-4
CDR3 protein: CASSYSGSIGQYF

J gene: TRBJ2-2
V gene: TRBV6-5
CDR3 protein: CASSRLNTGELFF

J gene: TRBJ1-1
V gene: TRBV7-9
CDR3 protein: CASTGLLGNTEAFF

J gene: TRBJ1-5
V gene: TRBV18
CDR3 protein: CASSPSGQGVYGNQPQHF

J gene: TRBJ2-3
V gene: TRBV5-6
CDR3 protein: CASSSQTNGAVTQYF

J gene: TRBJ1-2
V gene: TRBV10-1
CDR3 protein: CASSESDYGYTF

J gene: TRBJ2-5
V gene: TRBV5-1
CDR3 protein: CASSLDRVGATQYF

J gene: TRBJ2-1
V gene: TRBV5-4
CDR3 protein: CASSRGTVAGSYNEQFF

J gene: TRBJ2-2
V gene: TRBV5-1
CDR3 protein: CASSYGTGDTGELFF

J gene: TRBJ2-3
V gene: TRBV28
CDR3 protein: CASSLSGRATDTQYF

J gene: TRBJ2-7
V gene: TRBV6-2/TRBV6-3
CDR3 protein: CASSFYGTSGSSEQYF

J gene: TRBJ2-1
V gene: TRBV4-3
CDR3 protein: CASSQEIARREQFF

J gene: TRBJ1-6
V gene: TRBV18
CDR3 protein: CASSPLQGPDATPLHF

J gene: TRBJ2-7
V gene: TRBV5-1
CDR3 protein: CASSSQGAQRTYEQYF

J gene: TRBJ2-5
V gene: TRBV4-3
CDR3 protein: CASSLTGTGGETQYF

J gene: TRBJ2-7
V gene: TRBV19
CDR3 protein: CASSIIVGTEQYF

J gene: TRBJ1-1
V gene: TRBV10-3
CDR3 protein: CAINGGRGEAFF

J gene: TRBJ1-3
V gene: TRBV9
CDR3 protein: CASSARGPGNTIYF

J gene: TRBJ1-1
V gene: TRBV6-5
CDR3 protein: CASRGEDAEAFF

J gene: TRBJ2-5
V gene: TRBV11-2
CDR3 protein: CASSWTTGGGLQETQYF

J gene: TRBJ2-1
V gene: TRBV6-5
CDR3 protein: CASSYRQDNEQFF

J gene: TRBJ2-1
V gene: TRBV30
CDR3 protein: CAWSVAREGSNEQFF

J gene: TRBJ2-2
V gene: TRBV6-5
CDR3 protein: CASSSARGLELFF

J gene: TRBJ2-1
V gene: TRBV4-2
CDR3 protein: CASSHHLREDSYNEQFF

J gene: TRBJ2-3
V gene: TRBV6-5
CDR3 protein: CASRRTSGILDTQYF

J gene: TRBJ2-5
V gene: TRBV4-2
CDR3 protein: CASSQGTGAVGTQYF

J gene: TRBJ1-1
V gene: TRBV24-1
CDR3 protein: CATSEGDSEAFF

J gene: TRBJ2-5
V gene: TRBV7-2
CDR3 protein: CASSLGGRRETQYF

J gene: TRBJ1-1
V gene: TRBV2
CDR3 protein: CASRSRGFAEAFF

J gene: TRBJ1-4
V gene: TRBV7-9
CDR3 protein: CASSLEVPGVKLFF

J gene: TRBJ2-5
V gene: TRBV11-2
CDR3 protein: CASSSLKGQRTDWTQYF

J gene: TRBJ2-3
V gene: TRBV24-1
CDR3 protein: CATSDEGTYNTDTQYF

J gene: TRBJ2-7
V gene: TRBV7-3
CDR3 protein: CASSSMRLAGVAYEQYF

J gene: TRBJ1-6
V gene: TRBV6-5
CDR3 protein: CATTDRVSPLHF

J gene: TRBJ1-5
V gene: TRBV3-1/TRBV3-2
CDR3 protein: CASSHQVNQPQHF